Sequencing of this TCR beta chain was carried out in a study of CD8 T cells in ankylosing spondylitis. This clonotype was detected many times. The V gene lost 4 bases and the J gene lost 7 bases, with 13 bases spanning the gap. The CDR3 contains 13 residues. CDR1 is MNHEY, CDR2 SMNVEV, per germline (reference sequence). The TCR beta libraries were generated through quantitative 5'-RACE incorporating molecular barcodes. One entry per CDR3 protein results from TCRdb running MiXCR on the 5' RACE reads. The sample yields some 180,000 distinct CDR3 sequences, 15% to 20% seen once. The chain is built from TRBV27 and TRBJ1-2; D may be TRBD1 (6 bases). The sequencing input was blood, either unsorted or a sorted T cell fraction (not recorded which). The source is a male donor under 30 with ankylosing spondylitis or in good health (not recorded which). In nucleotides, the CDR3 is TGTGCCAGCAGTTACGGACAGAGAGTTGGCTACACCTTC. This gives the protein CASSYGQRVGYTF.